This T cell receptor (beta chain) was recorded in a study of T cells in Graves' hyperthyroidism and ophthalmopathy. The wider study: It was at initial diagnosis, before any treatment, that peripheral blood was collected.

Clinical Activity Scores of at least 3, NOSPECS grades of at least 4 and durations under 3 months characterized ophthalmopathy patients. Not enrolled were patients with uncontrolled infection, other autoimmune disease, pregnancy or lactation. Germline V lookup: CDR1 DFQATT, CDR2 SNEGSKA (reference sequence). This CDR3 contains 15 residues. Trimming pared 0 bases from V and 4 bases from J, leaving 15 bases between. Study-wide points: In blood, most of the thyroid clonotypes expanded above 0.001 were also present.

Amplified regions were TCR beta CDR3 sequences from RNA transcripts. First-round RT-PCR with HTBI primers amplified the TCR CDR3 region. TCRdb re-derived calls from the multiplex PCR reads in MiXCR, one entry per CDR3 protein. Of hundreds of thousands of distinct CDR3 sequences listed, 15% to 20% are singletons. This clonotype was observed many times. Its antigen is unknown. This sequence originates from a woman between 18 and 29 years old with Graves' ophthalmopathy. Sequenced input: blood. The chain has TRBV20-1 and TRBJ1-2, with D hard to call. The CDR3 spells CSARDHRGAGYGYTF. The CDR3 DNA sequence: TGCAGTGCTAGAGATCACCGAGGAGCCGGCTATGGCTACACCTTC.